This T cell receptor (beta chain) was captured in a study of identical twins. This CDR3 has 16 residues. V lost 2 bases to trimming and J lost 2 bases; unmatched junction nucleotides: 8. Germline V lookup: CDR1 DFQATT, CDR2 SNEGSKA (reference sequence). TCRdb reprocessed the 5' RACE reads with MiXCR, giving one entry per CDR3 protein. The sample records under 800,000 distinct CDR3 sequences, roughly 20% being singletons. These data also formed part of another study, on T cells expressing NK-cell markers. That report notes: Just one sequenced donor of eight was HCMV-seronegative, while seven were seropositive. Dominant NKG2C+ clonotypes were found to form roughly 1.0-7.5% of CD8+ T cells in 5 or 6 donors.

The sequence derives from a woman between 18 and 29 years old in good health. The sequencing input was PBMCs. The genes are TRBV20-1 and TRBJ2-3; TRBD2 matches at 9 bases. The DNA of the CDR3 is TGCAGTGCTAGAACACGCGGGAGGGCCAACACAGATACGCAGTATTTT. Protein product: CSARTRGRANTDTQYF.